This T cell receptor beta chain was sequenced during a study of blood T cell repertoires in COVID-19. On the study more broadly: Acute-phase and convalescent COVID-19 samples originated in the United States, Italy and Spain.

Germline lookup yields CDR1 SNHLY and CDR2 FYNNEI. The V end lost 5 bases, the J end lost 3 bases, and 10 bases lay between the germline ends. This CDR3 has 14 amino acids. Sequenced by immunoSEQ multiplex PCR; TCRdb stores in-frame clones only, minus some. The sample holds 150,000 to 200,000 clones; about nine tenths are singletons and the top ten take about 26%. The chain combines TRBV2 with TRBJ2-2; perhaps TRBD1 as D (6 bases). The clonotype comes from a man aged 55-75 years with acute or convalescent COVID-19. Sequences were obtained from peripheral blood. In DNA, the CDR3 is TGTGCCAGCAGTCGGGACACATACACCGGGGAGCTGTTTTTT. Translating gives CASSRDTYTGELFF. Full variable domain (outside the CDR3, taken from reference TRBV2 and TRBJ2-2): EPEVTQTPSHQVTQMGQEVILRCVPISNHLYFYWYRQILGQKVEFLVSFYNNEISEKSEIFDDQFSVERPDGSNFTLKIRSTKLEDSAMYFCASSRDTYTGELFFGEGSRLTVL.